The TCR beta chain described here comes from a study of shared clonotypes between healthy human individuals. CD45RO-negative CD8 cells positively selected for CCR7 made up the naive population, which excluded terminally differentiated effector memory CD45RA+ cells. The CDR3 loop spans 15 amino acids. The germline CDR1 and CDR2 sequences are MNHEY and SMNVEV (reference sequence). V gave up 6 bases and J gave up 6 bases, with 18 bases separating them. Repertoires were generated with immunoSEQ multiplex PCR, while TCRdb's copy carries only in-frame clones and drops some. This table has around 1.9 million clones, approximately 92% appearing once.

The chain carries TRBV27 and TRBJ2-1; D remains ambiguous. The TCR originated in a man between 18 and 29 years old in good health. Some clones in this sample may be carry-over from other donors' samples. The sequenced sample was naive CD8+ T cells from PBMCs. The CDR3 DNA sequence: TGTGCCAGCAGGATATCAGCCTACACCCCCAATGAGCAGTTCTTC. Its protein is CASRISAYTPNEQFF.